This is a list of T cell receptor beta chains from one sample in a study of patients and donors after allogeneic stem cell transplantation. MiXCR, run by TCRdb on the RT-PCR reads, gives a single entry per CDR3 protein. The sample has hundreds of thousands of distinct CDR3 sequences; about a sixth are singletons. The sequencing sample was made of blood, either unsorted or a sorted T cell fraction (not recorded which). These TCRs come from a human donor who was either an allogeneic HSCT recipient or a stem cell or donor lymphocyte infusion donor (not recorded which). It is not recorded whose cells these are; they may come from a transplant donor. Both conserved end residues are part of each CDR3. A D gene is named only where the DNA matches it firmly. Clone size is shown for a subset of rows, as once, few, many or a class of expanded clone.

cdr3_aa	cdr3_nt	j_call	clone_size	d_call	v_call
CASSQNRQTANYGYTF	TGTGCCAGCAGCCAAAATAGGCAGACGGCTAACTATGGCTACACCTTC	TRBJ1-2	-	-	TRBV7-8
CASRADGANQPQHF	TGCGCCAGCAGGGCTGACGGGGCCAATCAGCCCCAGCATTTT	TRBJ1-5	-	-	TRBV5-1
CASSLEGTGEETQYF	TGTGCCAGCAGCTTAGAAGGGACAGGGGAAGAGACCCAGTACTTC	TRBJ2-5	many	TRBD1	TRBV11-2
CASSFSVYTGELFF	TGTGCCAGCAGCTTCTCCGTGTACACCGGGGAGCTGTTTTTT	TRBJ2-2	few	-	TRBV7-3
CASSPLGGFGTQYF	TGTGCCAGCAGCCCGTTAGGGGGGTTTGGTACGCAGTATTTT	TRBJ2-3	-	-	TRBV7-3
CASSGQGGELFF	TGTGCCAGCAGTGGACAGGGAGGGGAGCTGTTTTTT	TRBJ2-2	-	TRBD1	TRBV2
CSAWAVGNEQFF	TGCAGTGCCTGGGCCGTGGGGAATGAGCAGTTCTTC	TRBJ2-1	-	-	TRBV20-1
CASSLGGGINTEAFF	TGCGCCAGCAGCCTGGGGGGGGGAATTAACACTGAAGCTTTCTTT	TRBJ1-1	-	-	TRBV5-1
CASSLGLDRVNTGELFF	TGTGCCAGCAGCTTAGGGTTGGACAGGGTGAACACCGGGGAGCTGTTTTTT	TRBJ2-2	-	TRBD1	TRBV7-2
CASSLAHLQLDPYEQYF	TGTGCCAGCAGTTTAGCGCATTTGCAGTTAGACCCCTACGAGCAGTACTTC	TRBJ2-7	few	-	TRBV12-3/TRBV12-4
CSARAAGSYNEQFF	TGCAGTGCTAGAGCAGCGGGCTCCTACAATGAGCAGTTCTTC	TRBJ2-1	few	-	TRBV20-1
CSARGPPTLAPAYEQYF	TGCAGTGCTAGAGGTCCCCCTACCCTAGCCCCCGCCTACGAGCAGTACTTC	TRBJ2-7	once	-	TRBV20-1
CASSTPGNEQYF	TGTGCCAGCAGTACCCCAGGGAACGAGCAGTACTTC	TRBJ2-7	-	-	TRBV6-5
CASSPQLGPATNEKLFF	TGTGCCAGCAGCCCTCAATTGGGACCTGCAACTAATGAAAAACTGTTTTTT	TRBJ1-4	-	-	TRBV3-1
CASTRTGIGEQYF	TGTGCCAGCACCCGAACAGGGATCGGGGAGCAGTACTTC	TRBJ2-7	-	-	TRBV6-1
CAWSPGLLRYEQYF	TGTGCCTGGAGTCCGGGACTCCTACGGTACGAGCAGTACTTC	TRBJ2-7	-	-	TRBV30
CSVALLRPGQGMNTEAFF	TGCAGCGTTGCCCTCCTCAGACCGGGACAGGGGATGAACACTGAAGCTTTCTTT	TRBJ1-1	few	TRBD1	TRBV29-1
CASSLRGATEAFF	TGTGCCAGCAGCTTGAGAGGGGCCACTGAAGCTTTCTTT	TRBJ1-1	-	-	TRBV11-3
CASSPGLGGTGELFF	TGTGCCAGCAGCCCGGGACTAGGGGGCACCGGGGAGCTGTTTTTT	TRBJ2-2	few	TRBD2	TRBV3-1
CSVEHWTGGNYGYTF	TGCAGCGTTGAACATTGGACAGGGGGCAACTATGGCTACACCTTC	TRBJ1-2	-	TRBD1	TRBV29-1
CASSSGVAGQETQYF	TGTGCCAGCAGTTCAGGGGTCGCGGGTCAAGAGACCCAGTACTTC	TRBJ2-5	once	-	TRBV6-5
CASSQDGGSGGELFF	TGCGCCAGCAGCCAAGATGGGGGGTCGGGCGGGGAGCTGTTTTTT	TRBJ2-2	many	-	TRBV4-1
CSVVLRPPYGYTF	TGCAGCGTTGTGCTCCGTCCGCCCTATGGCTACACCTTC	TRBJ1-2	-	-	TRBV29-1
CASSLAETGRGTDTQYF	TGTGCCAGCAGCTTAGCGGAGACGGGGAGGGGCACAGATACGCAGTATTTT	TRBJ2-3	once	TRBD2	TRBV7-8
CASSFVSSYNEQFF	TGTGCCAGCAGTTTTGTCTCCTCCTACAATGAGCAGTTCTTC	TRBJ2-1	few	-	TRBV12-3/TRBV12-4
CASSLEGGGVTEAFF	TGCGCCAGCAGCTTGGAAGGCGGGGGAGTCACTGAAGCTTTCTTT	TRBJ1-1	-	-	TRBV5-1
CASSLRTGFDYEQYF	TGTGCCAGCAGCTTGAGGACAGGGTTCGATTACGAGCAGTACTTC	TRBJ2-7	many	TRBD1	TRBV7-9
CAWTGSGRNPYEQYF	TGTGCCTGGACCGGCAGCGGGAGAAATCCCTACGAGCAGTACTTC	TRBJ2-7	-	TRBD2	TRBV30
CSAGDTFYEQYF	TGCAGTGCTGGGGACACTTTTTACGAGCAGTACTTC	TRBJ2-7	many	-	TRBV20-1
CSVEVSGGYGYTF	TGCAGCGTTGAAGTTTCGGGGGGCTATGGCTACACCTTC	TRBJ1-2	-	-	TRBV29-1
CASSSGLVSGTGELFF	TGTGCCAGCAGCTCTGGGTTGGTCTCAGGCACCGGGGAGCTGTTTTTT	TRBJ2-2	-	-	TRBV11-2
CASSSRTGGGDGYTF	TGCGCCAGCAGCTCAAGGACAGGTGGGGGCGATGGCTACACCTTC	TRBJ1-2	few	TRBD1	TRBV5-1
CASSRRQGRNTGELFF	TGTGCCAGCAGCCGAAGACAGGGTAGAAACACCGGGGAGCTGTTTTTT	TRBJ2-2	few	TRBD1	TRBV9
CASSFSGTSGGYEQYF	TGTGCCAGCAGCTTCTCCGGGACTAGCGGGGGATACGAGCAGTACTTC	TRBJ2-7	-	TRBD2	TRBV7-3
CASSLAQGASSPLHF	TGTGCCAGCAGTTTAGCTCAGGGGGCGAGTTCACCCCTCCACTTT	TRBJ1-6	-	TRBD1	TRBV12-3/TRBV12-4